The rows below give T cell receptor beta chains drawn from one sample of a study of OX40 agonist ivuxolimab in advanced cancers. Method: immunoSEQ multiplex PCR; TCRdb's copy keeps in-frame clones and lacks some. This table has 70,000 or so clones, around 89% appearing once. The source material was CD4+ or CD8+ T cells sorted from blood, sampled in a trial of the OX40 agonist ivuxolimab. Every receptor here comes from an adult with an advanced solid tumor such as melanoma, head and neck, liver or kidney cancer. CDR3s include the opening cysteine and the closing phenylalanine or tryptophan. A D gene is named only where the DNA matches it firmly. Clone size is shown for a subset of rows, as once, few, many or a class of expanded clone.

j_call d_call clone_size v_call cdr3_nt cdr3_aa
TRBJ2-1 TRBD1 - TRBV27 TGTGCCAGCACCTCCGCCGACAGGGAATCCTACAATGAGCAGTTCTTC CASTSADRESYNEQFF
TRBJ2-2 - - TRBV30 TGTGCCTGGAGTGGGGGGACCCAATACTACACCGGGGAGCTGTTTTTT CAWSGGTQYYTGELFF
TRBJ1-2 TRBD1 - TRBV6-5 TGTGCCAGCAGAGGACAGGGAGTATTGGGCTACACCTTC CASRGQGVLGYTF
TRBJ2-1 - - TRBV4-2 TGTGCCAGCAGCAGTGACAATGAGCAGTTCTTC CASSSDNEQFF
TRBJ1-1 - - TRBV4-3 TGCGCCAGCAGCCAGTGGGCTGGAAGCACTGAAGCTTTCTTT CASSQWAGSTEAFF
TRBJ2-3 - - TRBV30 TGTGCCTGGAGAGACGCTCTCGACAGCCAGACAACAGATACGCAGTATTTT CAWRDALDSQTTDTQYF
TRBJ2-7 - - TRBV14 TGTGCCAGCAGCCCCTGGGGGGTCTACGAGCAGTACTTC CASSPWGVYEQYF
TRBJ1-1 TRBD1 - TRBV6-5 TGTGCCAGCAGTTCAGGGGGAAACACTGAAGCTTTCTTT CASSSGGNTEAFF
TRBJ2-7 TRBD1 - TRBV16 TGTGCCAGCAGCCAATCCCCGACAGGGGCTTACGAGCAGTACTTC CASSQSPTGAYEQYF
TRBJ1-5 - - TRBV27 TGTGCCAGCAGTTTTGGGTTGGAACAGCCCCAGCATTTT CASSFGLEQPQHF
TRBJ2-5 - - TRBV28 TGTGCCAGCAGTTTTGGGTACGGGGGAGGAAGAGAGACCCAGTACTTC CASSFGYGGGRETQYF
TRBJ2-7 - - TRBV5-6 TGTGCCAGCAGCTTGGAGTCAGGGGTTTTTTACGAGCAGTACTTC CASSLESGVFYEQYF
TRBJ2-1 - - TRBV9 TGTGCCAGCAGCGTAGGGGGTCGTGGTGAGCAGTTCTTC CASSVGGRGEQFF
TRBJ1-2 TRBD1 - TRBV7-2 TGTGCCAGCAGTTTAGATGTGGCAGGGGGCGATGGCTACACCTTC CASSLDVAGGDGYTF
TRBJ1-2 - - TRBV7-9 TGTGCCAGCAGCTTAGGGACCCCTAACTATGGCTACACCTTC CASSLGTPNYGYTF
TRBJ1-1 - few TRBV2 TGTGCCAGCAGTGATGGGGATGAGAACACTGAAGCTTTCTTT CASSDGDENTEAFF
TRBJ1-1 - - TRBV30 TGTGCCTGGGGTCTTGGGATGAACACTGAAGCTTTCTTT CAWGLGMNTEAFF
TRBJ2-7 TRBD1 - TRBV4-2 TGTGCCAGCAGCTCCAGTCAGGACAGGGTGTACGAGCAGTACTTC CASSSSQDRVYEQYF
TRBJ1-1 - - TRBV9 TGTGCCAGCAGCGCCGGGGGGTCCTTGAACACTGAAGCTTTCTTT CASSAGGSLNTEAFF
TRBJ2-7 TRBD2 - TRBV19 TGTGCCAGTAGTCCCCATCCGGGAGGAAACGAGCAGTACTTC CASSPHPGGNEQYF
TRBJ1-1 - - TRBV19 TGTGCCAGTATGGCGTCTTTGGAGGCTTTCTTT CASMASLEAFF
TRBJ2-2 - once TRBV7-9 TGTGCCAGCAGCTTAGGACAACAGGGTAGCGGGGAGCTGTTTTTT CASSLGQQGSGELFF
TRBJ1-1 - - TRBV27 TGTGCCAGCAGTTCCCAAATATTGAACACTGAAGCTTTCTTT CASSSQILNTEAFF
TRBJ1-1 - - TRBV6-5 TGTGCCAGCAGTTACTCGATGGACACTGAAGCTTTCTTT CASSYSMDTEAFF
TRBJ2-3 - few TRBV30 TGTGCCTGGAGTGCCGGGACAGATACGCAGTATTTT CAWSAGTDTQYF
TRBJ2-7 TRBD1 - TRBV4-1 TGCGCCAGCAGCCAAGGCCCAGGGGGCGACGAGCAGTACTTC CASSQGPGGDEQYF
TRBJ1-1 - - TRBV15 TGTGCCACCAGCAGACCCCTCGGGGATCTCACTGAAGCTTTCTTT CATSRPLGDLTEAFF
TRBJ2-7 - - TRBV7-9 TGTGCCAGCAGCTTAGAGACCCACTCCTACGAGCAGTACTTC CASSLETHSYEQYF
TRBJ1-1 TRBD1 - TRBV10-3 TGTGCCATCAGAACGACAGGGACTGAAGCTTTCTTT CAIRTTGTEAFF
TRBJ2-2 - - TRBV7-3 TGTGCCAGCAGCACCAAGACCGGGGAGCTGTTTTTT CASSTKTGELFF
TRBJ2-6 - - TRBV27 TGTGCCAGCAGTTTACTAGCCTCCTCTGGGGCCAACGTCCTGACTTTC CASSLLASSGANVLTF
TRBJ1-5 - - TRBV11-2 TGTGCCAGCAGCTTAGATAGGGGTAGCAATCAGCCCCAGCATTTT CASSLDRGSNQPQHF
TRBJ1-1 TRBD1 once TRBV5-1 TGCGCCAGCAGCGAGACAGGGAAACAAGCTTTCTTT CASSETGKQAFF
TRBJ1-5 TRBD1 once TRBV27 TGTGCCAGCAGTAACCAGGGGGCGAGCAATCAGCCCCAGCATTTT CASSNQGASNQPQHF
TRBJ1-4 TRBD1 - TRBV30 TGTGCCTGGACTTCGGGACAGGGACATGAAAAACTGTTTTTT CAWTSGQGHEKLFF
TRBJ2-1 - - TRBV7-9 TGTGCCAGCAGCCCGGCCAGAGACTACAATGAGCAGTTCTTC CASSPARDYNEQFF
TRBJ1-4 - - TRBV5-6 TGTGCCAGCAGCTTGTTTATCTCGAGCAGACAGGAGTCTAATGAAAAACTGTTTTTT CASSLFISSRQESNEKLFF
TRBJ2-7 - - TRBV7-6 TGTGCCAGCAGCTTAGAGGGCGGAAGCTCCTACGAGCAGTACTTC CASSLEGGSSYEQYF
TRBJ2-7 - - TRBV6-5 TGTGCCAGCAGTTACCTTCAGACCTACGAGCAGTACTTC CASSYLQTYEQYF
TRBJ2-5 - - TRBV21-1 TGTGCCAGCGGACGAGAGACCCAGTACTTC CASGRETQYF
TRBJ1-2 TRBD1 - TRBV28 TGTGCCAGCAGTTCGGGACAGGAGGAGTATGGCTACACCTTC CASSSGQEEYGYTF
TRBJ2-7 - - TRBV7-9 TGTGCCAGCAGCCCAGCGGCTGGGAGCTCCTACGAGCAGTACTTC CASSPAAGSSYEQYF
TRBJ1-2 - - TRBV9 TGTGCCAGCAGCGCTTATGTACAGGGAGTCTATGGCTACACCTTC CASSAYVQGVYGYTF
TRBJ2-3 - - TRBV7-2 TGTGCCAGCAGCTTATGGGGGGCTAGCACAGATACGCAGTATTTT CASSLWGASTDTQYF